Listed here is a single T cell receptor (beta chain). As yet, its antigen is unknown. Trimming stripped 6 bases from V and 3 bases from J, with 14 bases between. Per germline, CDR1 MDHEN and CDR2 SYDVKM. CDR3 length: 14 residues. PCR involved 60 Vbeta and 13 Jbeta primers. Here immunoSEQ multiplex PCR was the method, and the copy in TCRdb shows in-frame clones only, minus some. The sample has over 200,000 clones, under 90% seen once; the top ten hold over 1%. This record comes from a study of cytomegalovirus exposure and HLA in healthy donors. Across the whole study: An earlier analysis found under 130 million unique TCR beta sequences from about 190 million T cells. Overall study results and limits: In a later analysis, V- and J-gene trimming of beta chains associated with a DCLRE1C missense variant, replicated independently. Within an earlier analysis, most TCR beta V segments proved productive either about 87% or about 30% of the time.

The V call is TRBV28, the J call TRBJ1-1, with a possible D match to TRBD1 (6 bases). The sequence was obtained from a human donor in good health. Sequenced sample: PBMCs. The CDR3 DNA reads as TGTGCCAGCAGCCCGACAGGAACGTACACTGAAGCTTTCTTT. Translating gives CASSPTGTYTEAFF.